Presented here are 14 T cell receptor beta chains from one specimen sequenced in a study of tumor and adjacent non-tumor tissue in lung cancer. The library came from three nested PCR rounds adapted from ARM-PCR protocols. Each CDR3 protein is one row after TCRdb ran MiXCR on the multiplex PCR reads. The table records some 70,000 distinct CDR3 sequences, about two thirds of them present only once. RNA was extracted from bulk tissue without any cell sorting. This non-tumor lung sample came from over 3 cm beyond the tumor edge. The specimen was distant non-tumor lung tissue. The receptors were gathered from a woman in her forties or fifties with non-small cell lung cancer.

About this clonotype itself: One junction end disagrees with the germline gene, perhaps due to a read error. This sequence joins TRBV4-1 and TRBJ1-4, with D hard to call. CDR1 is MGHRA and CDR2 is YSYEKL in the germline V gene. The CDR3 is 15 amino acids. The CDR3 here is CSSSDAGPANEKLFF. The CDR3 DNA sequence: TGCTCCAGCAGCGACGCGGGCCCGGCGAACGAAAAACTGTTTTTT.

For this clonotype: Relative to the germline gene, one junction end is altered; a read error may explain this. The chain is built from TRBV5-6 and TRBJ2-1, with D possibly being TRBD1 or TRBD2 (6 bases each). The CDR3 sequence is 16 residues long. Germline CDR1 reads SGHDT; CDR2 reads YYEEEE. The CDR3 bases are TGTGCCAGCTGCTTAGAAGGGGGAGGCAGAATTGGCGAGCAGTTCTTC. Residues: CASCLEGGGRIGEQFF.

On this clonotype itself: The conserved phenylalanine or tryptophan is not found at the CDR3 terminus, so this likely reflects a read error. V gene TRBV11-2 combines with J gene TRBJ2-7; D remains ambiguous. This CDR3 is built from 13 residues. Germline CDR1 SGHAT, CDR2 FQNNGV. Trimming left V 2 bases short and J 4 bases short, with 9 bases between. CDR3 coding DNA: TGTGCCAGCAGCTTATCGGCTGGGTACGAGCAGTACTAT. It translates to CASSLSAGYEQYY.

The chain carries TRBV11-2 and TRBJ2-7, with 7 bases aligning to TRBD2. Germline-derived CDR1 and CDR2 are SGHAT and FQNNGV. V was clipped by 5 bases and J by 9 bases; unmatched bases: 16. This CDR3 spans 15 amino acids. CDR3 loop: CASSPWASGFYWQYF. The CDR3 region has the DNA TGTGCCAGCAGCCCTTGGGCTAGCGGTTTCTACTGGCAGTACTTC.

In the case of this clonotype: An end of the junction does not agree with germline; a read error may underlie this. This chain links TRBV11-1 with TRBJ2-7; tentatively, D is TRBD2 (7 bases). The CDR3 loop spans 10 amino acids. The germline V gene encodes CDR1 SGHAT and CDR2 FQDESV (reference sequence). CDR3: CASSGTLQCF. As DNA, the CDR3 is TGTGCTAGCAGCGGGACACTGCAGTGCTTC.

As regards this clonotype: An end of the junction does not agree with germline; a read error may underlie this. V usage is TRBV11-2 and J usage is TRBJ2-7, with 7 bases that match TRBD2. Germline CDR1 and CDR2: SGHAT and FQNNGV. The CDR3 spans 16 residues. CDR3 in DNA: TGTGCCAACAGCTTAGGACTAGTGAGGAGCTCCTACGAGCAGTACTTC. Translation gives CANSLGLVRSSYEQYF.

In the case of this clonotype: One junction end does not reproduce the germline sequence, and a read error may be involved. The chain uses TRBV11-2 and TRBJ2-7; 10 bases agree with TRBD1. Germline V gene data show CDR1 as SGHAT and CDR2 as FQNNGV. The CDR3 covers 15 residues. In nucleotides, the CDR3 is TGCACCAGCAGCTTCGGGACAGGGGTTATCTACGAGCAGTACTTC. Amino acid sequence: CTSSFGTGVIYEQYF.

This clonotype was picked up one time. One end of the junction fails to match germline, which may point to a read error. The CDR3: CASSLSRCIGELFF. CDR3 DNA sequence: TGTGCCAGCAGCTTATCTAGGTGCATCGGGGAACTGTTTTTT. The chain employs TRBV11-1 and TRBJ2-2; TRBD2 is a possible D gene (5 bases). The CDR3 runs to 14 residues. Per the germline V gene, CDR1 is SGHAT and CDR2 is FQDESV (reference sequence).

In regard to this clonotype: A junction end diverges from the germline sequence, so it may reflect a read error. CDR3 residues: CANSYRRADTQYF. CDR3 sequence (DNA): TGTGCCAACAGTTACAGGAGGGCGGATACGCAATATTTT. The rearrangement joins TRBV6-2 or TRBV6-3 to TRBJ2-3, with a weak D call TRBD2 (6 bases). This CDR3 comprises 13 residues. Germline V gives CDR1 MNHEY, CDR2 SVGEGT.

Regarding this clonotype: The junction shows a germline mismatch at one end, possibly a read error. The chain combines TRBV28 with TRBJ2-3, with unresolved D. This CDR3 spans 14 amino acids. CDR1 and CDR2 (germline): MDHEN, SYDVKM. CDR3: CASSFVGGTDTQYF. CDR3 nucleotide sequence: TGTGCCAGCAGTTTTGTAGGCGGCACAGATACGCAATACTTT.

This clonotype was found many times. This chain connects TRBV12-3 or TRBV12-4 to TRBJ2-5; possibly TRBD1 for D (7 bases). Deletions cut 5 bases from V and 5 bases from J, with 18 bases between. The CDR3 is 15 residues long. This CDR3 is CASSPRQGGGETQYF. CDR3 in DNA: TGTGCCAGCAGTCCCCGACAGGGCGGAGGGGAGACCCAGTACTTC.

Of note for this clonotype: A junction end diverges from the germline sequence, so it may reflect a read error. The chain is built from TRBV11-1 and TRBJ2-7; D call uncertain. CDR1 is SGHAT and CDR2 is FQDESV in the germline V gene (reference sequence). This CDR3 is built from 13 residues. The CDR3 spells CASSPRASYEQNF. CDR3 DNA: TGTGCCAGCAGCCCTAGGGCATCCTACGAACAGAACTTC.

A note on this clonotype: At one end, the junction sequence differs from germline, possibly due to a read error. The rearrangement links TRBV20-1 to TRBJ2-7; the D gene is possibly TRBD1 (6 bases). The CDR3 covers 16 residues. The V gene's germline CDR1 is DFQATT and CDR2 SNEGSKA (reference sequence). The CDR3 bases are TGCAGTGCTAGAGGCCAAAGGGCGGACAGCTTCTACGAGCAGTGCTTC. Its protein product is CSARGQRADSFYEQCF.

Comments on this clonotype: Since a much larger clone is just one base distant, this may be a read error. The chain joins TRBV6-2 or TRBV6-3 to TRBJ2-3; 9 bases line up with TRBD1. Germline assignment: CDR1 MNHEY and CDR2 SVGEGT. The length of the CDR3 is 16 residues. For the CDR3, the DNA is TGTGTCAGCAGCCCTCACAGGGGGCCCTCCACAGATACGCAGTATTTT. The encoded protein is CVSSPHRGPSTDTQYF.